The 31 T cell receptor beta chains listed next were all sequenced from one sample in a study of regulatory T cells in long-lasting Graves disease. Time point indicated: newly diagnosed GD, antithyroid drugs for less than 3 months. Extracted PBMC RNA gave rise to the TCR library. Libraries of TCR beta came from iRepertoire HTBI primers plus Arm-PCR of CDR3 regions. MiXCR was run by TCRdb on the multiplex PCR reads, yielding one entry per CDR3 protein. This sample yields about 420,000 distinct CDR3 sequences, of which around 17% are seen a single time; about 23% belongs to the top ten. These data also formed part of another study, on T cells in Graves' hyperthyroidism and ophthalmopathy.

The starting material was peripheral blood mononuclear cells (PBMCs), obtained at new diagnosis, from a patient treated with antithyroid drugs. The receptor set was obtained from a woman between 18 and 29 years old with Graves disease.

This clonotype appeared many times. The CDR3 DNA follows: TGTGCCAGCAGCTTAGAAACCGGGACTGGAAATTCACCCCTCCACTTT. Amino acid sequence: CASSLETGTGNSPLHF. The chain combines TRBV5-5 with TRBJ1-6; TRBD1 is a possible D gene (5 bases). The CDR3 extends over 16 amino acids. The germline V gene encodes CDR1 SGHKS and CDR2 YYEKEE (reference sequence). Trimming removed 2 bases at V and 7 bases at J, with 16 bases between.

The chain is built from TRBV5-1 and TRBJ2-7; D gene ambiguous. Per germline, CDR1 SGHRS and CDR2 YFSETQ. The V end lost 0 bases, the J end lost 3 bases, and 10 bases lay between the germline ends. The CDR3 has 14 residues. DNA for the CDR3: TGCGCCAGCAGCTTGGCGCCCACCAACTACGAGCAGTACTTC. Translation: CASSLAPTNYEQYF.

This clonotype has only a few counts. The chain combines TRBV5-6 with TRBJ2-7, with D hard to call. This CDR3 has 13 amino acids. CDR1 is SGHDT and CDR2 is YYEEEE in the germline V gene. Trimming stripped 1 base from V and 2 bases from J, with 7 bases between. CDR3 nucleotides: TGTGCCAGCAGCTTGCAACCCCCCTACGAGCAGTACTTC. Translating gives CASSLQPPYEQYF.

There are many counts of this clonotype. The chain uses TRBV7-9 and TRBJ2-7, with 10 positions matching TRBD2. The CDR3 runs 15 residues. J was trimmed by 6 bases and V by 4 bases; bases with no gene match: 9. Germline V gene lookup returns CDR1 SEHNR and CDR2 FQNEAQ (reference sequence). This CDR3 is CASSYALAGATEQYF. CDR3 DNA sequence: TGTGCCAGCAGCTACGCCCTAGCGGGAGCGACCGAGCAGTACTTC.

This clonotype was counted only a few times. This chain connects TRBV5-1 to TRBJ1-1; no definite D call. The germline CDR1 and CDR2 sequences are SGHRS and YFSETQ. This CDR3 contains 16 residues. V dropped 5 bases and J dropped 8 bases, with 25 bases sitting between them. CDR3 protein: CASSYGLRIGHAEAFF. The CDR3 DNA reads TGCGCCAGCAGTTATGGTTTGCGGATTGGGCACGCCGAAGCTTTCTTT.

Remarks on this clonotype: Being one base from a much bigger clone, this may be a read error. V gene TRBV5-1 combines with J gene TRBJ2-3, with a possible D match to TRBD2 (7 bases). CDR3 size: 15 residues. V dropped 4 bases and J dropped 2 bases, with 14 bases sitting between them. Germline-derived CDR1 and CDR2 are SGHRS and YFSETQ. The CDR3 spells CASSPWGGYTDTQYF. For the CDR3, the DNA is TGCGCCAGCAGCCCATGGGGGGGCTACACAGATACGCAGTATTTT.

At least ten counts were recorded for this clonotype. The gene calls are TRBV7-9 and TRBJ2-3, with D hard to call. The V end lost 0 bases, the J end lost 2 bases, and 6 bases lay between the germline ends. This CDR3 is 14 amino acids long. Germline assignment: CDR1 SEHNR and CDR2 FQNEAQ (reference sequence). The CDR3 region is CASSLAAITDTQYF. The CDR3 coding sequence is TGTGCCAGCAGCTTAGCGGCTATCACAGATACGCAGTATTTT.

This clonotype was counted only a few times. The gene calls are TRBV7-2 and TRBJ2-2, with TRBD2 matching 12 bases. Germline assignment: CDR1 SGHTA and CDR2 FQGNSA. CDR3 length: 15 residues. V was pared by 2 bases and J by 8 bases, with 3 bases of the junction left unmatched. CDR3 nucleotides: TGTGCCAGCAGCTTAAGACTAGCGGGAGATGGGGAGCTGTTTTTT. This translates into CASSLRLAGDGELFF.

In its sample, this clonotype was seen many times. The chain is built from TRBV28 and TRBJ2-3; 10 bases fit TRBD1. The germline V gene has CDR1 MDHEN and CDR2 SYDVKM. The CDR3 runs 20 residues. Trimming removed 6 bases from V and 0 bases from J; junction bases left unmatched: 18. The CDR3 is CASSPIMGDRGRMSTDTQYF. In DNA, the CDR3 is TGTGCCAGCAGCCCTATAATGGGGGACAGGGGAAGGATGAGCACAGATACGCAGTATTTT.

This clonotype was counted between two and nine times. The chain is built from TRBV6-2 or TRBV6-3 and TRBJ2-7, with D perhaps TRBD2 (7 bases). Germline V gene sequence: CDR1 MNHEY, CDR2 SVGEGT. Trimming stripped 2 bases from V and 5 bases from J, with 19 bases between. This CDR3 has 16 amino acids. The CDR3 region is CASSYVGREGVNEQYF. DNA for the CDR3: TGTGCCAGCAGTTACGTCGGCAGGGAGGGGGTCAACGAGCAGTACTTC.

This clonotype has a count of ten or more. The DNA for the CDR3 is TGTGCCAGCAGCCATGTGGATACGCAGTATTTT. Protein: CASSHVDTQYF. V usage is TRBV7-2 and J usage is TRBJ2-3, with no clear D. Germline V gene data show CDR1 as SGHTA and CDR2 as FQGNSA. This CDR3 spans 11 amino acids. Deletions cut 5 bases from V and 6 bases from J, with 6 bases between. Based on the CDR3 plus reference TRBV7-2 and TRBJ2-3, the full variable domain is GAGVSQSPSNKVTEKGKDVELRCDPISGHTALYWYRQSLGQGLEFLIYFQGNSAPDKSGLPSDRFSAERTGGSVSTLTIQRTQQEDSAVYLCASSHVDTQYFGPGTRLTVL.

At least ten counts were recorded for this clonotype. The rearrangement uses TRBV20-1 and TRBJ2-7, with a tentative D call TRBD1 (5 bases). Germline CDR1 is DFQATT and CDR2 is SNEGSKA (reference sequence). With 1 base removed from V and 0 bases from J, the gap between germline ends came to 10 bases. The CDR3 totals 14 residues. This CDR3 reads CSARGRGASYEQYF. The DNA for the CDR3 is TGCAGTGCTAGAGGAAGGGGCGCCTCCTACGAGCAGTACTTC.

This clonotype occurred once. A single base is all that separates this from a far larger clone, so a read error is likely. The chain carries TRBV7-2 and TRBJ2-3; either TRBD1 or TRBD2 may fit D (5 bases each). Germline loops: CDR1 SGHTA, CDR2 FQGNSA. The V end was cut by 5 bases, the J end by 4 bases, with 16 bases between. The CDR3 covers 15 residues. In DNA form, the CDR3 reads TGTGCCAGCAGCCCGCCGGACAAGGAGGCAGATACGCAGTATTTT. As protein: CASSPPDKEADTQYF.

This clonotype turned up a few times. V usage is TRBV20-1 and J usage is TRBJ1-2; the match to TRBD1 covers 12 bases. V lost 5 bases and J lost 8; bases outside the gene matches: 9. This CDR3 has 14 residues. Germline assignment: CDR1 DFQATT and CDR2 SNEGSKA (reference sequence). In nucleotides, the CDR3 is TGCAGTGCTCGACAGGGGGACAGGGGGCAAGGCTACACCTTC. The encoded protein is CSARQGDRGQGYTF.

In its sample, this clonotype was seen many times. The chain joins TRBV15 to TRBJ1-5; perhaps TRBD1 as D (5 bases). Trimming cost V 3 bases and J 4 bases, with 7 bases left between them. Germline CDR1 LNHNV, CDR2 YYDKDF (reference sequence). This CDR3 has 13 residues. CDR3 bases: TGTGCCACCAGCAGTACAGGTAATCAGCCCCAGCATTTT. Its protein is CATSSTGNQPQHF.

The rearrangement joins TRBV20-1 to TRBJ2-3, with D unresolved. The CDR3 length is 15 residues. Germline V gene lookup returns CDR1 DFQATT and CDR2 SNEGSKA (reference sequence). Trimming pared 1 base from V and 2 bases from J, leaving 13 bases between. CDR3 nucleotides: TGCAGTGCTAGAGTTGCGTCAGAAAACACAGATACGCAGTATTTT. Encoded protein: CSARVASENTDTQYF.

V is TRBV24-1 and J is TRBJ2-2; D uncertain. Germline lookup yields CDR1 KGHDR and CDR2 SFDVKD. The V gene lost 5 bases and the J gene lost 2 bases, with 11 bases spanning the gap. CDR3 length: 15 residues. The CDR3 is CATSGIQANTGELFF. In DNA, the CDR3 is TGTGCCACCAGTGGTATCCAGGCCAACACCGGGGAGCTGTTTTTT.

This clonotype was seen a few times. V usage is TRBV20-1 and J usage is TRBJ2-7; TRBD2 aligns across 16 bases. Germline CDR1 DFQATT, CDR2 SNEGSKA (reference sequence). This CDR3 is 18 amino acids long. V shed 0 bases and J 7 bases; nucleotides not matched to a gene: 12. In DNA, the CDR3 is TGCAGTGCTAGAGATAATGCGGGACTAGCGGGAGGGCCGAGGGAGCAGTACTTC. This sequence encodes CSARDNAGLAGGPREQYF.

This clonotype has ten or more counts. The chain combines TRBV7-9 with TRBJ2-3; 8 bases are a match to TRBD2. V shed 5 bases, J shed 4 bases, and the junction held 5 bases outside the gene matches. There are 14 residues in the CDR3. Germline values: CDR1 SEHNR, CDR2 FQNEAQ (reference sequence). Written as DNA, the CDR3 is TGTGCCAGCAGCCGAGCGGGAGTGGCAGATACGCAGTATTTT. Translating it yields CASSRAGVADTQYF.

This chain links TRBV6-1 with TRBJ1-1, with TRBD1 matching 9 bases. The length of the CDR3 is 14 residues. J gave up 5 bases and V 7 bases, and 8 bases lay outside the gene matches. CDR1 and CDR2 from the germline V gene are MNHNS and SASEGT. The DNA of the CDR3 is TGTGCCAGCACCCCAGGACAGGGGTGGACTGAAGCTTTCTTT. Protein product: CASTPGQGWTEAFF.

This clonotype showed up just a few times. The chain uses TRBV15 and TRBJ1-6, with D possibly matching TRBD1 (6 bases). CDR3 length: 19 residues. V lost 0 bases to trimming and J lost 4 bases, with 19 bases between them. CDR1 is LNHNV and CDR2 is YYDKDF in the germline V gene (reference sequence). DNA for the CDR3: TGTGCCACCAGCAGAGAAAGGCGGGGGCTCGGAACTTATAATTCACCCCTCCACTTT. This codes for CATSRERRGLGTYNSPLHF.

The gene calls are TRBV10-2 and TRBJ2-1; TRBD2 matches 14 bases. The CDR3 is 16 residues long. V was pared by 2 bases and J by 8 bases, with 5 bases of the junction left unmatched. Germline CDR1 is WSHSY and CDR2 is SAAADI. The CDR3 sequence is CASSEPGLAGEYEQFF. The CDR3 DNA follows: TGCGCCAGCAGTGAGCCGGGACTAGCGGGAGAGTATGAGCAGTTCTTC.

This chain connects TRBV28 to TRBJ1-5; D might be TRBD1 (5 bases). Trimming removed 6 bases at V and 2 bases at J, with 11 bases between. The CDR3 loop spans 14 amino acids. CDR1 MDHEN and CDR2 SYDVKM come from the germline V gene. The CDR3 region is CASSPGGGNQPQHF. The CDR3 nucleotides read TGTGCCAGCAGCCCCGGAGGGGGCAATCAGCCCCAGCATTTT.

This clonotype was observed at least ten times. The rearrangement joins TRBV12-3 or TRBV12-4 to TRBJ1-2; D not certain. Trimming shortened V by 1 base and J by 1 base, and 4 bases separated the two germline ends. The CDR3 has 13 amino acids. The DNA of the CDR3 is TGTGCCAGCAGTTTAGTAGTTAACTATGGCTACACCTTC. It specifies CASSLVVNYGYTF.

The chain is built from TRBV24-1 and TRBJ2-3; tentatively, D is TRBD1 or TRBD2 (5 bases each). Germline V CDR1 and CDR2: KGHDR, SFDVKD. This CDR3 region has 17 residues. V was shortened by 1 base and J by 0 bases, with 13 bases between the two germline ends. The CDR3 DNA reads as TGTGCCACCAGTGATTTACCTGAGGGACCTAGCACAGATACGCAGTATTTT. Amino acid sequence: CATSDLPEGPSTDTQYF.

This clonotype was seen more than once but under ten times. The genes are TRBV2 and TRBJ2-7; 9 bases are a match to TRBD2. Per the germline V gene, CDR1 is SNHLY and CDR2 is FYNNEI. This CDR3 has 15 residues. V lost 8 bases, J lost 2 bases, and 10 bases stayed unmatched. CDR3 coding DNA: TGTGCCAGCCTCCGTCCGGGACTAGCCGCCTACGAGCAGTACTTC. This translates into CASLRPGLAAYEQYF.

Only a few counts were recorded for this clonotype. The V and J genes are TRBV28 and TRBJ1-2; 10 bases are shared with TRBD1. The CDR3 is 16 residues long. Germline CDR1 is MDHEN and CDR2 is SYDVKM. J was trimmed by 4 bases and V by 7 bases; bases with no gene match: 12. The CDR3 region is CASTPGWDRGVYGYTF. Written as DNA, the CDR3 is TGTGCCAGCACCCCGGGGTGGGACAGGGGCGTCTATGGCTACACCTTC.

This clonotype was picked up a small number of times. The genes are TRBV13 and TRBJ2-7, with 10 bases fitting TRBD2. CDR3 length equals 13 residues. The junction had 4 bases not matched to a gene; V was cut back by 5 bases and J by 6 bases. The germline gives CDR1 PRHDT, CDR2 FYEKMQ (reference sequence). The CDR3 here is CASSARLAGEQYF. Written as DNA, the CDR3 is TGTGCCAGCAGCGCACGACTAGCGGGCGAGCAGTACTTC.

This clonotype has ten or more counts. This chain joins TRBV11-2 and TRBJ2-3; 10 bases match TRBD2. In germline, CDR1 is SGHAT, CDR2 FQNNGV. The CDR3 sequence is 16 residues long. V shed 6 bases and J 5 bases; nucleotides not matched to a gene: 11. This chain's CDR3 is CASSWREAGGLDTQYF. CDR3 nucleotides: TGTGCCAGCAGTTGGCGCGAAGCGGGAGGGCTAGATACGCAGTATTTT.

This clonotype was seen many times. The CDR3 sequence: CASSENTDTQYF. DNA for the CDR3: TGTGCCAGCAGTGAAAACACAGATACGCAGTATTTT. The V call is TRBV2, the J call TRBJ2-3, with D uncertain. Germline values: CDR1 SNHLY, CDR2 FYNNEI. Between the trimmed V and J ends, which lost 2 bases and 2 bases, there was a span of 2 bases. The CDR3 contains 12 residues.

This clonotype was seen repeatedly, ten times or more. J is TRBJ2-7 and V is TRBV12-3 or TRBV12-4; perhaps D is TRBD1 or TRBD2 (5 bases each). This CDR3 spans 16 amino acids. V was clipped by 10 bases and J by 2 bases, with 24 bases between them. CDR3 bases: TGTGCCACCAACCCGGACAACCGTGCCGGGGCCTACGAGCAGTACTTC. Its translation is CATNPDNRAGAYEQYF.